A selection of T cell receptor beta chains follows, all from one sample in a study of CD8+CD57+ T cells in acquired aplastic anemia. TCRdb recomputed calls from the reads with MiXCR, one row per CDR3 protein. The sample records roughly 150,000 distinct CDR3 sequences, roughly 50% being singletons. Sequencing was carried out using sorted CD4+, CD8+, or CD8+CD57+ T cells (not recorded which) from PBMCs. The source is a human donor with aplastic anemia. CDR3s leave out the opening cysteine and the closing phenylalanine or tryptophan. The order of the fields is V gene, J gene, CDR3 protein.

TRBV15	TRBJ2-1	ATSGYMEQF
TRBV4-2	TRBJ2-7	ASSRRGGYYGQY
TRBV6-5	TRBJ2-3	ASSSWDTSTDTQY
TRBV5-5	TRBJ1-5	ASSGGTGERGPQH
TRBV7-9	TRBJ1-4	ASSLGQTKANEKLF
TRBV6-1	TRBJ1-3	ASSETGSSGNTIY
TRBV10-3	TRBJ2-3	AISAAGWGNTDTQY
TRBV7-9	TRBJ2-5	ASSRHRAGTETQC
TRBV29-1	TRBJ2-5	SVEGGRRETQY
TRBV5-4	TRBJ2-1	ASSLVPGLALYNEQF
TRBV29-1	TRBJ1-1	SVGGGVTEAF